The clone carrying this TCR beta chain was found many times. In TCRdb, the RACE reads were re-called with MiXCR into one record per CDR3 protein. Found here are more than 55,000 distinct CDR3 sequences, 9.8% of them singletons; the top ten hold 3.3%. The germline CDR1 and CDR2 sequences are SGHTS and YDEGEE. Trimming took 2 bases from V and 0 from J, leaving 11 bases between them. The CDR3 loop spans 15 amino acids. The data belong to a study of human T cells and chemical hapten exposure. Noted time point: patch test 1, 2 weeks after DPC sensitization. The treatment here: therapeutic diphenylcyclopropenone sensitization with weekly scalp DPC.

The sequencing used whole blood, collected in connection with sensitization to the hapten diphenylcyclopropenone (DPC). The receptor's source is a middle-aged woman with alopecia areata. Some clones in this sample may be carry-over from other donors' samples. The rearrangement uses TRBV5-8 and TRBJ1-1; the D is unclear. CDR3 sequence reads: CASSFATGMNTEAFF. The CDR3 coding sequence is TGTGCCAGCAGCTTCGCGACTGGGATGAACACTGAAGCTTTCTTT.